The rows below give T cell receptor beta chains drawn from one sample of a study of radiotherapy plus CTLA-4 blockade in lung cancer. Data came from immunoSEQ multiplex PCR; TCRdb stores just in-frame clones and leaves some out. The repertoire holds fewer than 100,000 clones, with over 70% as singletons. The sample was peripheral blood, taken from a patient treated with radiotherapy plus ipilimumab. Receptors originate from a human donor with non-small cell lung cancer whose response to radiotherapy plus ipilimumab could not be evaluated. Some clones in this sample may be carry-over from other donors' samples. CDR3s include the opening cysteine and the closing phenylalanine or tryptophan. The D gene is left open where the match is weak. Not all rows give a size; the values are once, few, many and, for expanded clones, a class.

size: .; D: TRBD1; V: TRBV5-1; J: TRBJ1-1; CDR3: CASSLGTGNTEAFF; DNA: TGCGCCAGCAGCTTGGGGACAGGGAACACTGAAGCTTTCTTT
size: .; D: TRBD2; V: TRBV27; J: TRBJ2-2; CDR3: CATQRKAGGNTGELFF; DNA: TGTGCCACCCAGCGGAAAGCGGGGGGAAACACCGGGGAGCTGTTTTTT
size: .; D: TRBD1; V: TRBV4-1; J: TRBJ1-5; CDR3: CASSHPRDRGVAQPQHF; DNA: TGCGCCAGCAGCCACCCCCGGGACAGGGGAGTAGCACAGCCCCAGCATTTT
size: .; D: TRBD2; V: TRBV7-2; J: TRBJ2-3; CDR3: CASTELAGPADTQYF; DNA: TGTGCCAGCACCGAACTAGCGGGGCCCGCAGATACGCAGTATTTT
size: .; D: .; V: TRBV7-2; J: TRBJ2-2; CDR3: CASSLVRRNTGELFF; DNA: TGTGCCAGCAGCTTAGTCAGAAGGAACACCGGGGAGCTGTTTTTT
size: .; D: .; V: TRBV7-9; J: TRBJ2-5; CDR3: CASSFNAGRETQYF; DNA: TGTGCCAGCAGCTTTAACGCTGGGAGGGAGACCCAGTACTTC
size: .; D: .; V: TRBV28; J: TRBJ1-5; CDR3: CASSSSLPINQPQHF; DNA: TGTGCCAGCAGTTCCTCACTCCCCATCAATCAGCCCCAGCATTTT
size: .; D: .; V: TRBV7-8; J: TRBJ1-2; CDR3: CASSFNRGGNYGYTF; DNA: TGTGCCAGCAGTTTTAATCGGGGAGGAAACTATGGCTACACCTTC
size: .; D: .; V: TRBV6-5; J: TRBJ2-1; CDR3: CASWESSYNEQFF; DNA: TGTGCCAGCTGGGAGAGCTCCTACAATGAGCAGTTCTTC
size: .; D: TRBD1; V: TRBV27; J: TRBJ2-7; CDR3: CASSFLTGDEQYF; DNA: TGTGCCAGCAGTTTCCTGACAGGGGACGAGCAGTACTTC
size: once; D: .; V: TRBV5-1; J: TRBJ2-2; CDR3: CASSLAAAGTNTGELFF; DNA: TGCGCCAGCAGCTTGGCGGCAGCGGGTACGAACACCGGGGAGCTGTTTTTT
size: .; D: TRBD1; V: TRBV2; J: TRBJ1-2; CDR3: CATSRGQGVGYTF; DNA: TGTGCCACCTCGAGGGGGCAGGGTGTTGGCTACACCTTC